This T cell receptor (beta chain) originates from a study of cytomegalovirus exposure and HLA in healthy donors. PCR primers comprised 60 Vbeta and 13 Jbeta primers. TCRdb's copy holds only in-frame clones and misses some; the assay was immunoSEQ multiplex PCR. The sample contains 220,000 or so clones, about 77% of which appear only once. This clone was observed a handful of times. Germline loops: CDR1 SEHNR, CDR2 FQNEAQ (reference sequence). CDR3 size: 14 residues. The V end was cut by 5 bases, the J end by 8 bases, with 18 bases between. The chain employs TRBV7-9 and TRBJ1-2, with D tentatively TRBD1 (5 bases). The specimen was PBMCs. The sequence came from a young woman in good health and CMV-seronegative. Here the CDR3 reads CASSPPSGVGGYTF. The CDR3 DNA reads as TGTGCCAGCAGCCCACCTTCGGGGGTGGGAGGCTACACCTTC. The full variable domain, with the rest looked up from reference TRBV7-9 and TRBJ1-2, is DTGVSQNPRHKITKRGQNVTFRCDPISEHNRLYWYRQTLGQGPEFLTYFQNEAQLEKSRLLSDRFSAERPKGSFSTLEIQRTEQGDSAMYLCASSPPSGVGGYTFGSGTRLTVV.